In this sample, the clone carrying this T cell receptor beta chain turned up a few times. This specimen belongs to a study of regulatory T cells in long-lasting Graves disease. Time point of the sample: newly diagnosed GD, antithyroid drugs for less than 3 months. RNA from PBMCs was the source of the TCR library. Library construction for TCR beta used iRepertoire HTBI primers and Arm-PCR of CDR3 regions. Each CDR3 protein is one row after TCRdb ran MiXCR on the multiplex PCR reads. The sample lists around 500,000 distinct CDR3 sequences, approximately 13% seen once, with roughly a tenth in the top ten. CDR1 is SGHTS and CDR2 is YDEGEE in the germline V gene. This CDR3 region has 15 residues. Losses at the gene ends were 4 bases for V and 4 bases for J; bases not matched to a gene: 6. The same data also contributed to another study, on T cells in Graves' hyperthyroidism and ophthalmopathy.

The sequence was collected from a man aged 25-45 years with Graves disease. This sequence joins TRBV5-8 and TRBJ1-3, with TRBD1 matching 9 bases. Material: peripheral blood mononuclear cells (PBMCs), obtained at new diagnosis, from a patient treated with antithyroid drugs. Here the CDR3 DNA reads TGTGCCAGCAGCCTGACCGGGACAGGGGGAAACACCATATATTTT. Translated: CASSLTGTGGNTIYF.